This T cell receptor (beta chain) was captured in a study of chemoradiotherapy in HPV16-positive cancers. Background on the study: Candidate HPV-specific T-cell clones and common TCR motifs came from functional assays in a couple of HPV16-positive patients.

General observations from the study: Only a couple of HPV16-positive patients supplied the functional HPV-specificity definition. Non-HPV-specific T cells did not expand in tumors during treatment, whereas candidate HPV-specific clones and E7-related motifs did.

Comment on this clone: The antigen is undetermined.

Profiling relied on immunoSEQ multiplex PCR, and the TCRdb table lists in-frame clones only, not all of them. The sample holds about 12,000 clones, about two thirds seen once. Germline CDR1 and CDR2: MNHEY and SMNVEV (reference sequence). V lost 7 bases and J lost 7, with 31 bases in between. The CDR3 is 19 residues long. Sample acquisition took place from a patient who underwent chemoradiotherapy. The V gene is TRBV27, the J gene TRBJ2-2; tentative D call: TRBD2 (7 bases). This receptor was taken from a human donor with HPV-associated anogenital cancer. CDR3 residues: CASTTWGLRRGSDSGELFF. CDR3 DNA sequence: TGTGCCAGCACCACTTGGGGGCTTCGGCGCGGGAGTGATAGCGGGGAGCTGTTTTTT.